This record looks at one T cell receptor beta chain sequence and its context. Its specificity is not known. The data were taken from a study of cytomegalovirus exposure and HLA in healthy donors. Looking at the study overall: Later, an analysis reported that the 110 or so validation repertoires had used the same platform as the approximately 690 first-cohort repertoires.

J gave up 5 bases and V 4 bases, and 7 bases lay outside the gene matches. Germline V gives CDR1 KGHSH, CDR2 LQKENI. The CDR3 spans 15 residues. Using immunoSEQ multiplex PCR, the repertoire was profiled, and TCRdb retains in-frame clones only, with some absent. The data contain over 150,000 clones, around 85% of them singletons. Study-wide points: In vitro work confirmed that a few CMV-associated chains recognize CMV antigens.

Material for sequencing was PBMCs. The chain has TRBV18 and TRBJ1-4, with 7 bases identical to TRBD1. This clonotype was sampled from a young woman in good health and CMV-seronegative. The CDR3 DNA sequence: TGTGCCAGCTCACGCGGGACAGCGAGCAATGAAAAACTGTTTTTT. This sequence encodes CASSRGTASNEKLFF.